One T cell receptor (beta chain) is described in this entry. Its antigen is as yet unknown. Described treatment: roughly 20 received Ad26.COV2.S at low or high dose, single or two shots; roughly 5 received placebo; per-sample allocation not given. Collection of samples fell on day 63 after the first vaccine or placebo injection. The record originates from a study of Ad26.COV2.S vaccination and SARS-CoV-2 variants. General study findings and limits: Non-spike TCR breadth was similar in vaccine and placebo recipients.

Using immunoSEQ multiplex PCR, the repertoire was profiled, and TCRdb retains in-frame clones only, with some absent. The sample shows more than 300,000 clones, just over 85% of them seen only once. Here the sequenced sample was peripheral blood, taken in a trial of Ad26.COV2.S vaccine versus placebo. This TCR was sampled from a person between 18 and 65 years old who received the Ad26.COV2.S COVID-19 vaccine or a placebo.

The CDR3 DNA sequence: TGTGCCAGTAGCCGTGGGCAGGTGAACACTGAAGCTTTCTTT. Translated, it gives CASSRGQVNTEAFF. This chain joins TRBV19 and TRBJ1-1; D is unclear. V was pared by 6 bases and J by 0 bases, with 11 bases between. This CDR3 region has 14 residues. Germline V lookup: CDR1 LNHDA, CDR2 SQIVND (reference sequence).